This note documents a single T cell receptor (beta chain) sequence. Which antigen it targets is not known. Per-base qualities were not stored, and no clone one base away is much larger. Whole blood was collected in K2EDTA tubes by collaborating institutions according to the institutions' own protocols. Collaborator samples were shipped for TCRbeta analysis as frozen whole blood, isolated PBMCs, or DNA extracted from either sample type. Trimming takes 6 bases from V and 2 bases from J, and the germline ends sit 16 bases apart. As encoded in the germline V gene, CDR1 is SNHLY while CDR2 is FYNNEI. From cysteine to phenylalanine, the CDR3 is 15 amino acids long. Only CDR3 DNA is held: 45 bases, read in frame from base 1. This sample was included in a study of blood T cell repertoires in COVID-19 (TCRdb year 2020). The study in broad terms: Collaborator samples came from the United States, Italy and Spain and covered acute and convalescent phases of COVID-19. A de-identified subject ID, COVID-19 status, age in years and sex were almost always included in the sample metadata. The repertoires were released in a freely available public database meant as a resource for research on the immune response to SARS-CoV-2. Where HLA class I and class II types were available, the types were taken from metadata supplied by the sample provider, not from assay-based typing. The prospective study material was composed of cDNA or gDNA derived from T cells, B-cell-depleted T cells, or PBMCs. Subjects who had been exposed to COVID-19, were actively infected with it, or had recovered from it provided the deeply sampled blood TCRbeta repertoires that made up the dataset. The samples were drawn from the first 160 participants of the ongoing ImmuneRACE study and from over a thousand subjects provided by 6 global collaborators.

Broad study findings and their caveats: The quantity of clinical and demographic metadata differed by source and by participant and was supplied without curation.

TCRbeta CDR3 regions were amplified from genomic DNA by means of the immunoSEQ Assay, a bias-controlled multiplex PCR. Processing in the source paper ran as follows. Within the assay, amplification of reference gene primers was used to estimate how many nucleated cells each sample contained. To quantify the absolute abundance of each unique TCRbeta CDR3 rearrangement, sequence reads were collapsed and filtered. For each sample, productive Simpson clonality was calculated as the square root of Simpson's diversity index across productive rearrangements. TCRdb holds this immuneACCESS table with in-frame rearrangements only. Some clones are missing; in checked studies, unresolved V genes explain under half, and the rest has no known cause. The V and J calls and clone size are taken from that table; D and trimming were inferred from the DNA. The sample has under 250,000 clones on record, roughly 83% of them singletons. 2% to 3% of the sample is held by the ten biggest clonotypes.

This sequence was found in a woman between 65 and 79 years old with active or convalescent COVID-19. The rearrangement joined TRBV2 to TRBJ2-5, and perhaps TRBD1 as D gene, on 8 matching bases. The sequenced sample was peripheral blood. The CDR3 region has the sequence CASSNGQGGQETQYF. The base sequence is TGTGCCAGCAGCAACGGACAGGGAGGGCAAGAGACCCAGTACTTC.